The clone carrying this T cell receptor beta chain came up once. The sample contains more than one DNA sequence encoding this CDR3. Two negative PCRs, clearance, or symptom resolution had been documented for recovered Cohort 3 donors. The sample belongs to a study of blood T cell repertoires in COVID-19. There are 14 residues in the CDR3. CDR1 and CDR2 from the germline V gene are SGHRS and YFSETQ. V lost 1 base and J 3 bases, leaving 8 bases between the germline ends. Some clones are missing from TCRdb's copy, which holds only in-frame ones; the method was immunoSEQ multiplex PCR. Of nearly 350,000 clones detected, roughly 87% appear once; the ten largest clones hold 1%.

The clonotype comes from a woman in her thirties who had recovered from COVID-19. Material: PBMCs or T cells enriched from blood (not recorded which). The chain combines TRBV5-1 with TRBJ1-5, with D possibly matching TRBD1 (5 bases). The CDR3 sequence is CASSLTGSNQPQHF. The DNA for the CDR3 is TGCGCCAGCAGCTTGACAGGATCCAATCAGCCCCAGCATTTT.